Below, 21 T cell receptor beta chains from the same sample are listed, as sequenced in a study of siplizumab effects on memory and regulatory T cells. Method: immunoSEQ multiplex PCR; TCRdb's copy keeps in-frame clones and lacks some. This table holds about 56,000 clones, about 97% found once. The sample consisted of naive CD8+ T cells sorted from blood. Receptor source: a human donor in good health.

Regarding this clone: Other DNA sequences in this sample translate to the same CDR3. The chain recombines TRBV30 with TRBJ1-5; D call uncertain. This CDR3 contains 15 residues. CDR1 is GTSNPN, CDR2 SVGIG, per germline (reference sequence). Trimming pared 0 bases from V and 0 bases from J, leaving 9 bases between. CDR3 loop: CAWSVGGSSNQPQHF. Here the CDR3 DNA reads TGTGCCTGGAGTGTAGGAGGCAGTAGCAATCAGCCCCAGCATTTT. Complete variable domain (other parts from reference TRBV30 and TRBJ1-5): SQTIHQWPATLVQPVGSPLSLECTVEGTSNPNLYWYRQAAGRGLQLLFYSVGIGQISSEVPQNLSASRPQDRQFILSSKKLLLSDSGFYLCAWSVGGSSNQPQHFGDGTRLSIL.

CDR3 sequence reads: CASSVVSGEKLFF. DNA of the CDR3: TGTGCCAGCAGCGTAGTCTCTGGAGAAAAACTGTTTTTT. V gene TRBV9 combines with J gene TRBJ1-4, with no clear D. The V end lost 0 bases, the J end lost 8 bases, and 8 bases lay between the germline ends. The germline V gene encodes CDR1 SGDLS and CDR2 YYNGEE. CDR3 length: 13 residues.

The chain combines TRBV5-1 with TRBJ2-7; a weak D match, TRBD2 (5 bases). The V gene's germline CDR1 is SGHRS and CDR2 YFSETQ. Trimming took 0 bases from V and 1 from J, leaving 11 bases between them. The length of the CDR3 is 15 residues. The CDR3 reads CASSLGRQDSYEQYF. In DNA, the CDR3 is TGCGCCAGCAGCTTGGGGAGGCAGGATTCCTACGAGCAGTACTTC.

The rearrangement links TRBV19 to TRBJ2-1; D possibly corresponds to TRBD2 (6 bases). V was trimmed by 5 bases and J by 4 bases, leaving 15 bases between them. Looked up from germline, CDR1 is LNHDA and CDR2 is SQIVND (reference sequence). The CDR3 is 15 residues long. The CDR3 nucleotides read TGTGCCAGTAGTCTAGGAGCGGGCGGTTACAATGAGCAGTTCTTC. Its translation: CASSLGAGGYNEQFF.

The chain combines TRBV6-1 with TRBJ2-7; 13 bases fit TRBD2. Germline CDR1 reads MNHNS; CDR2 reads SASEGT. J lost 5 bases, V lost 4 bases, and 5 bases had no gene match. There are 15 residues in the CDR3. The CDR3 reads CASSGGTSGKHEQYF. Written as DNA, the CDR3 is TGTGCCAGCAGTGGGGGGACTAGCGGGAAGCACGAGCAGTACTTC.

This rearrangement joins TRBV27 to TRBJ2-7, with D perhaps matching TRBD1 (6 bases). V shed 5 bases and J shed 2 bases, with 16 bases lying between them. There are 15 residues in the CDR3. Germline V CDR1 and CDR2: MNHEY, SMNVEV (reference sequence). DNA of the CDR3: TGTGCCAGCAGTCCGAGACAGGCCAACCCCTACGAGCAGTACTTC. Translating gives CASSPRQANPYEQYF.

The chain employs TRBV7-6 and TRBJ2-1; D remains unclear. CDR1 is SGHVS, CDR2 FNYEAQ, per germline. The CDR3 extends over 13 amino acids. V shed 0 bases and J shed 4 bases, with 4 bases lying between them. The CDR3 spells CASSLAVYNEQFF. CDR3 nucleotide sequence: TGTGCCAGCAGCTTAGCTGTATACAATGAGCAGTTCTTC.

About this clone: A read error may produce the germline difference seen at one junction end. The chain couples TRBV9 to TRBJ2-1; 8 bases match TRBD2. This CDR3 is built from 12 residues. The V gene's germline CDR1 is SGDLS and CDR2 YYNGEE. The CDR3 DNA sequence: TGTACCAGCGGGAGCTCCTACAATGAGCAGTTCTTC. Translation: CTSGSSYNEQFF.

The gene calls are TRBV2 and TRBJ2-3; no clear D. CDR1 is SNHLY and CDR2 is FYNNEI in the germline V gene. Trimming stripped 7 bases from V and 6 bases from J, with 11 bases between. The CDR3 totals 12 residues. The DNA of the CDR3 is TGTGCCAGCACCTTACGGCGGGATACGCAGTATTTT. It encodes CASTLRRDTQYF.

This clone is a singleton in its sample. This chain connects TRBV29-1 to TRBJ2-7; 12 bases map to TRBD2. Unmatched junction bases numbered 5, after V lost 5 bases and J lost 3 bases. This CDR3 is 14 amino acids long. Germline assignment: CDR1 SQVTM and CDR2 ANQGSEA. The CDR3 bases are TGCAGCGTTAAACTAGCGGGGGGATTCTACGAGCAGTACTTC. Residues: CSVKLAGGFYEQYF.

This chain joins TRBV10-3 and TRBJ2-7, with 15 bases aligning to TRBD2. Germline lookup yields CDR1 ENHRY and CDR2 SYGVKD. With 10 bases clipped from V and 6 bases from J, the junction kept 7 bases outside the gene matches. The CDR3 has 14 residues. The CDR3 DNA reads as TGTGCCACCGTGGGGACTAGCGGGAGGAGCGAGCAGTACTTC. This encodes CATVGTSGRSEQYF.

The chain couples TRBV25-1 to TRBJ2-3; perhaps TRBD2 as D (5 bases). Germline V lookup: CDR1 MGHDK, CDR2 SYGVNS. V gave up 2 bases and J gave up 8 bases, with 5 bases separating them. The CDR3 has 11 residues. The CDR3 DNA reads TGTGCCAGCAGTGAAGGAGGTACGCAGTATTTT. Encoded protein: CASSEGGTQYF. Full variable domain (rest looked up from reference TRBV25-1 and TRBJ2-3): EADIYQTPRYLVIGTGKKITLECSQTMGHDKMYWYQQDPGMELHLIHYSYGVNSTEKGDLSSESTVSRIRTEHFPLTLESARPSHTSQYLCASSEGGTQYFGPGTRLTVL.

The rearrangement links TRBV10-2 to TRBJ2-1, with 14 bases that match TRBD2. Per germline, CDR1 WSHSY and CDR2 SAAADI. This CDR3 contains 16 residues. With 0 bases clipped from V and 10 bases from J, the junction kept 5 bases outside the gene matches. For the CDR3, the DNA is TGCGCCAGCAGTGAGTCCGGGACTAGCGGGAGAGAAGAGCAGTTCTTC. The encoded protein is CASSESGTSGREEQFF.

The chain is built from TRBV25-1 and TRBJ1-1, with D unresolved. The germline V gene encodes CDR1 MGHDK and CDR2 SYGVNS. The CDR3 is made up of 13 amino acids. Trimming stripped 4 bases from V and 1 base from J, with 7 bases between. CDR3 nucleotides: TGTGCCAGCAGTGGATGGGGGAACACTGAAGCTTTCTTT. It specifies CASSGWGNTEAFF.

J is TRBJ2-1 and V is TRBV7-6; 9 bases are a match to TRBD1. The V segment lost 4 bases and the J segment 6 bases; nucleotides outside the gene matches: 1. The CDR3 runs to 13 residues. Germline CDR1 SGHVS, CDR2 FNYEAQ. In nucleotides, the CDR3 is TGTGCCAGCAGCTGGGGACAGGGCAATGAGCAGTTCTTC. It encodes CASSWGQGNEQFF.

This rearrangement joins TRBV30 to TRBJ2-1, with TRBD2 matching 10 bases. In germline, CDR1 is GTSNPN, CDR2 SVGIG (reference sequence). The length of the CDR3 is 16 residues. The V gene end was trimmed by 0 bases and the J gene end by 9 bases; junction bases not matched to a gene: 11. DNA for the CDR3: TGTGCCTGGAGTGTACTAGCGGGAACGGTAATAGGTGAGCAGTTCTTC. Its protein is CAWSVLAGTVIGEQFF.

The chain has TRBV4-3 and TRBJ2-7; TRBD2 might be the D (5 bases). This CDR3 contains 16 residues. Germline-derived CDR1 and CDR2 are LGHNA and YSLEER. Trimming took off 0 bases at V and 0 bases at J, with 12 bases between the two ends. The CDR3 loop is CASSQDKDGNSYEQYF. CDR3 nucleotide sequence: TGCGCCAGCAGCCAAGATAAGGACGGGAACTCCTACGAGCAGTACTTC.

The V call is TRBV9, the J call TRBJ2-3; no reliable D call. Trimming removed 0 bases from V and 0 bases from J, with 8 bases in between. This CDR3 comprises 15 residues. Germline CDR1 and CDR2: SGDLS and YYNGEE. As DNA, the CDR3 is TGTGCCAGCAGCGTAGGGATCTCTAGCACAGATACGCAGTATTTT. Translation gives CASSVGISSTDTQYF.

The chain carries TRBV6-4 and TRBJ2-1; weak D call: TRBD2 (6 bases). V lost 6 bases to trimming and J lost 3 bases, with 15 bases between them. Per germline, CDR1 MRHNA and CDR2 SNTAGT. This CDR3 comprises 15 residues. The DNA of the CDR3 is TGTGCCAGCAGCCGGAGGGCCAATCGCTACAATGAGCAGTTCTTC. This sequence encodes CASSRRANRYNEQFF.

This chain joins TRBV4-1 and TRBJ1-3, with D perhaps matching TRBD1 (5 bases). The V gene lost 4 bases and the J gene lost 0 bases, with 16 bases spanning the gap. Germline CDR1 MGHRA, CDR2 YSYEKL. The CDR3 runs to 17 residues. CDR3 coding DNA: TGCGCCAGCAGCCCGGGGGGAGGGGACCTCTCTGGAAACACCATATATTTT. It encodes CASSPGGGDLSGNTIYF.

This clone has a single count. Different DNA sequences within this sample yield the same CDR3. The genes are TRBV4-1 and TRBJ2-5, with D perhaps matching TRBD1 or TRBD2 (5 bases each). Germline CDR1 reads MGHRA; CDR2 reads YSYEKL. The ends were cut back, 1 base at V and 3 bases at J, with 6 bases in the middle. There are 13 residues in the CDR3. In DNA form, the CDR3 reads TGCGCCAGCAGCCAAGTGGGGGAAGAGACCCAGTACTTC. This translates into CASSQVGEETQYF.